Listed below are T cell receptor beta chains from one sample, sequenced in a study of sequential checkpoint blockade in melanoma. The table came from immunoSEQ multiplex PCR; TCRdb's copy has only in-frame clones and leaves some out. Here the sample spans roughly 20,000 clones, around 80% being singletons. The sample in question was CD8+ T cells sorted from blood (inferred from file names), obtained from a patient given nivolumab and ipilimumab in sequence. The origin of the receptors is a human donor with melanoma. Each CDR3 is given with its conserved first and last residue. The order of the fields is V gene, CDR3 length, J gene, CDR3 protein.

>TRBV28|14|TRBJ2-7
CASSLRIVPYEQYF
>TRBV19|15|TRBJ2-7
CASSIGTSGAYEQYF
>TRBV15|13|TRBJ1-2
CATRGDSYYGYTF
>TRBV7-8|19|TRBJ2-1
CASSFGLAGYRHSYNEQFF
>TRBV25-1|13|TRBJ1-1
CASSDYRGTEAFF
>TRBV27|12|TRBJ2-3
CASSPGPGGQYF
>TRBV29-1|12|TRBJ2-1
CSVGQGADEQFF
>TRBV27|15|TRBJ2-1
CASSLLAGSYNEQFF
>TRBV27|15|TRBJ2-7
CASSLSSGGLYEQYF
>TRBV27|12|TRBJ2-7
CASSPDGGEQYF
>TRBV2|11|TRBJ1-4
CASSEEQKLFF
>TRBV29-1|13|TRBJ2-7
CSVDREGSYEQYF
>TRBV14|13|TRBJ2-7
CASSLDRGHEQYF
>TRBV6-1|15|TRBJ1-2
CASSEARTGGAGYTF
>TRBV19|19|TRBJ1-5
CASSIRSGTATYSNQPQHF
>TRBV15|15|TRBJ2-7
CATSRVEGGPYEQYF
>TRBV7-2|15|TRBJ2-5
CASSRWGAEEETQYF
>TRBV6-6|15|TRBJ1-2
CASEGQSVHNYGYTF
>TRBV30|19|TRBJ2-5
CAWNPKGLGQTLYQETQYF
>TRBV2|14|TRBJ2-5
CASSEETGRETQYF
>TRBV6-4|15|TRBJ2-3
CASSDGTGGTDTQYF
>TRBV28|15|TRBJ2-5
CASNSYGAAQETQYF
>TRBV19|15|TRBJ2-5
CASWSGQMGQETQYF
>TRBV10-2|15|TRBJ2-7
CASSESKAVDYEQYF
>TRBV27|15|TRBJ2-7
CASSFVYREGGEQYF
>TRBV7-9|14|TRBJ2-1
CASRGQGLYNEQFF
>TRBV15|16|TRBJ2-5
CATSTDPKTSKETQYF
>TRBV4-1|14|TRBJ1-2
CASSQGQQLYGYTF
>TRBV11-1|14|TRBJ2-1
CASSSTGGDNEQFF
>TRBV10-2|14|TRBJ1-2
CASAADLGNYGYTF
>TRBV19|18|TRBJ2-5
CASSPRGRGLAIQETQYF
>TRBV19|15|TRBJ1-2
CASRKQGPANYGYTF
>TRBV7-9|16|TRBJ2-3
CASSLGTSGSTDTQYF
>TRBV4-1|18|TRBJ2-1
CASSHPGTSSSSYNEQFF
>TRBV6-5|15|TRBJ1-1
CASSYSKVIATEAFF
>TRBV29-1|12|TRBJ1-1
CSVYSGDTEAFF
>TRBV11-2|11|TRBJ1-1
CASSLASEAFF
>TRBV6-4|14|TRBJ2-1
CASSVGTGSNEQFF
>TRBV19|13|TRBJ1-1
CASSIGAGTEAFF
>TRBV6-5|16|TRBJ2-1
CASSYSATSSYNEQFF
>TRBV19|16|TRBJ2-3
CASSRLAGDSTDTQYF
>TRBV7-9|17|TRBJ2-4
CASSLVGAEGAKNIQYF
>TRBV27|14|TRBJ2-3
CASSWSSGGYTQYF